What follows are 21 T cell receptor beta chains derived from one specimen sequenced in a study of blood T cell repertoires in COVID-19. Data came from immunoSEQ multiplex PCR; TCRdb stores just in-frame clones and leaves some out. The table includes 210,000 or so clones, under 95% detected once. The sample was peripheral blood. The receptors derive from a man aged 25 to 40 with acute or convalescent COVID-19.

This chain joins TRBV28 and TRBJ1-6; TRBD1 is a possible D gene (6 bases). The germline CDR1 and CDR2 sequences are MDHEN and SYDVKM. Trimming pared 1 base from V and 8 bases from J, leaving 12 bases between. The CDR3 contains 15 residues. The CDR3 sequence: CASSLSGALYSPLHF. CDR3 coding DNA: TGTGCCAGCAGTTTATCAGGGGCCCTCTATTCACCCCTCCACTTT. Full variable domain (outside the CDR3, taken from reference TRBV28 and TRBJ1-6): DVKVTQSSRYLVKRTGEKVFLECVQDMDHENMFWYRQDPGLGLRLIYFSYDVKMKEKGDIPEGYSVSREKKERFSLILESASTNQTSMYLCASSLSGALYSPLHFGNGTRLTVT.

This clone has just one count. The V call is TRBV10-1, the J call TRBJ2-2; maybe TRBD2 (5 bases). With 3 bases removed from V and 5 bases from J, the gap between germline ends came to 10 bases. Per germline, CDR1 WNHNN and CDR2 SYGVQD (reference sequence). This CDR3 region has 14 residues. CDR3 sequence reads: CASSDPGSTGELFF. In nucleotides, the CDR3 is TGCGCCAGCAGTGATCCGGGATCGACCGGGGAGCTGTTTTTT.

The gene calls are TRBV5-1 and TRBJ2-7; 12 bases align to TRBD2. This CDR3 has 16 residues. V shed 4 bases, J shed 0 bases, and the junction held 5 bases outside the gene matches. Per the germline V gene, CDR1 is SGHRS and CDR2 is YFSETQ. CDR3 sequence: CASSAGLAGISYEQYF. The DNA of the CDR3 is TGCGCCAGCAGCGCCGGACTAGCGGGGATCTCCTACGAGCAGTACTTC.

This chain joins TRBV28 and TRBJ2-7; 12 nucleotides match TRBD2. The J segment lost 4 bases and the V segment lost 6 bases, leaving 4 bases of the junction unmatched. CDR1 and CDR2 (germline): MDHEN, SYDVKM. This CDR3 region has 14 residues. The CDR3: CASRSGTSGYEQYF. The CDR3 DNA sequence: TGTGCCAGCAGGTCCGGGACTAGCGGGTACGAGCAGTACTTC.

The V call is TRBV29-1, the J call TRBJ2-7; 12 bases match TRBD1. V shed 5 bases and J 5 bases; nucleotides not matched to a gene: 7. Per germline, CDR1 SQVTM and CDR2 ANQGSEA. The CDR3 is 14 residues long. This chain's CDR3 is CSVRDRGLFHEQYF. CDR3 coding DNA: TGCAGCGTTCGGGACAGGGGGCTATTCCACGAGCAGTACTTC.

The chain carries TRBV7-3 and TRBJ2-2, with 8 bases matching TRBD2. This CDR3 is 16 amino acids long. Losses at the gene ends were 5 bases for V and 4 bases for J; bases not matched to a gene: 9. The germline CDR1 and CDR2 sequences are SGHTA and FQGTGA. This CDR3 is CASSPGSAGGTGELFF. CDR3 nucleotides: TGTGCCAGCAGCCCCGGGTCGGCGGGGGGCACCGGGGAGCTGTTTTTT.

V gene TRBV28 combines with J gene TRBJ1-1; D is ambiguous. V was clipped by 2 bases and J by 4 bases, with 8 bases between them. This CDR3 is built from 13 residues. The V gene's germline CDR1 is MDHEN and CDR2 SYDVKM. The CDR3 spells CASSLGLGTEAFF. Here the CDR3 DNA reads TGTGCCAGCAGTTTAGGGCTGGGCACTGAAGCTTTCTTT.

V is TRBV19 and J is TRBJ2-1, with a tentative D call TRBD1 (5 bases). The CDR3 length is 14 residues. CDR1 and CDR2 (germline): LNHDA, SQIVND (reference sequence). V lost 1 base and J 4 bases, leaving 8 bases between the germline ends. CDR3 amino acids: CASSIGTFYNEQFF. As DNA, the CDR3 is TGTGCCAGTAGTATAGGGACATTTTACAATGAGCAGTTCTTC.

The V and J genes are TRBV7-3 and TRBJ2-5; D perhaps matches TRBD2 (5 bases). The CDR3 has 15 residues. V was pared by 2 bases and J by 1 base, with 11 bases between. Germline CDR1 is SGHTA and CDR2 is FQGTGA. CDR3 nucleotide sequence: TGTGCCAGCAGCTTACGAGGGCTGTCCCAAGAGACCCAGTACTTC. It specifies CASSLRGLSQETQYF. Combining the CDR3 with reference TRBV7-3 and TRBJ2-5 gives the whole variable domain GAGVSQTPSNKVTEKGKYVELRCDPISGHTALYWYRQSLGQGPEFLIYFQGTGAADDSGLPNDRFFAVRPEGSVSTLKIQRTERGDSAVYLCASSLRGLSQETQYFGPGTRLLVL.

Here the CDR3 DNA reads TGTGCCAGCTCACTCCACAGGGACGAGCAGTTCTTC. This encodes CASSLHRDEQFF. The J gene is TRBJ2-1, the V gene TRBV18, with a tentative D call TRBD1 (6 bases). Trimming left V 4 bases short and J 10 bases short, with 11 bases between. The CDR3 sequence is 12 residues long. Germline V gene lookup returns CDR1 KGHSH and CDR2 LQKENI.

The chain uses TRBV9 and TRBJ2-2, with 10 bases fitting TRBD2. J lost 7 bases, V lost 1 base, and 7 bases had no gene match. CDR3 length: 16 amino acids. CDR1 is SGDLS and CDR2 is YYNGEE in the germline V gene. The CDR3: CASSVRLAGVIGELFF. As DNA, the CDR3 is TGTGCCAGCAGCGTAAGGCTAGCGGGAGTCATCGGGGAGCTGTTTTTT.

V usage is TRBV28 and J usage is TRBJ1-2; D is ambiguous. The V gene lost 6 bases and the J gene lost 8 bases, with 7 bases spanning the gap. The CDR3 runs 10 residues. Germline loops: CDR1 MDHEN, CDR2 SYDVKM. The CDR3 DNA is TGTGCCAGCAGCCCGAGGGGCTACACCTTC. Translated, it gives CASSPRGYTF.

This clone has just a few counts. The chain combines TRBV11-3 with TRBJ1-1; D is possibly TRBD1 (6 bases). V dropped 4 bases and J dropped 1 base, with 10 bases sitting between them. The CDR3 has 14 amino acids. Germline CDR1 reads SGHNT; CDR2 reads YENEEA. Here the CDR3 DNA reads TGTGCCAGCAGCTCTGGGACATGGAACACTGAAGCTTTCTTT. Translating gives CASSSGTWNTEAFF.

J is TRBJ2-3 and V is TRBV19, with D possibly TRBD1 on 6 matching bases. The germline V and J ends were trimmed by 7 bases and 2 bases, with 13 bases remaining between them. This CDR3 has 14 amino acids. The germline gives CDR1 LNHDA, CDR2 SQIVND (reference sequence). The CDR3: CASTPGVYTDTQYF. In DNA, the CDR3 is TGTGCCAGTACCCCAGGGGTCTACACAGATACGCAGTATTTT.

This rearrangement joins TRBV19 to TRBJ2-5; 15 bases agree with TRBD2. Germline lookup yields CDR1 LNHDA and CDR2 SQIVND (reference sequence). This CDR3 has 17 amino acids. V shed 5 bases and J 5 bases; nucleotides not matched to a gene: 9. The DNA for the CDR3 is TGTGCCAGTAGTCATCGACGGACTAGCGGGGGGGTGGAGACCCAGTACTTC. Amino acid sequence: CASSHRRTSGGVETQYF.

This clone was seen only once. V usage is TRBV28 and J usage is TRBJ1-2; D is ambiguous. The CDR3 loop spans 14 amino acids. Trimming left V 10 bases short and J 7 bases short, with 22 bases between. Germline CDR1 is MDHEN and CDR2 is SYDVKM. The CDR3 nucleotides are TGTGCCACCAACCTTTTACGGTATGTTCCTGGCTACACCTTC. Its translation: CATNLLRYVPGYTF.

The CDR3 DNA reads as TGTGCCAGCAGTGAGGGACAGGGTATCGCTGGCTACACCTTC. It encodes CASSEGQGIAGYTF. J is TRBJ1-2 and V is TRBV25-1; 9 nucleotides agree with TRBD1. The CDR3 is 14 amino acids. CDR1 is MGHDK, CDR2 SYGVNS, per germline. V lost 3 bases, J lost 7 bases, and 6 bases stayed unmatched.

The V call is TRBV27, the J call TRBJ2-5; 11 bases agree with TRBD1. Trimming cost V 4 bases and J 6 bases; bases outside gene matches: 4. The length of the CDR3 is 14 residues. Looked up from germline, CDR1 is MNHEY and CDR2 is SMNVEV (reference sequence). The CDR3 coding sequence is TGTGCCAGCAGTTCGGGGACAGGGGGGAAGACCCAGTACTTC. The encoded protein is CASSSGTGGKTQYF.

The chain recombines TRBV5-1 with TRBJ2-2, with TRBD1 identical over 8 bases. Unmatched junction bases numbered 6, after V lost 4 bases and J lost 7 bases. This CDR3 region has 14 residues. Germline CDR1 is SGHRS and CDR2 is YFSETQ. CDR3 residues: CASSLGQGYGELFF. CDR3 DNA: TGCGCCAGCAGCCTCGGACAGGGCTACGGGGAGCTGTTTTTT. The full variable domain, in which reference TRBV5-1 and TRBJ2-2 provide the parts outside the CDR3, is KAGVTQTPRYLIKTRGQQVTLSCSPISGHRSVSWYQQTPGQGLQFLFEYFSETQRNKGNFPGRFSGRQFSNSRSEMNVSTLELGDSALYLCASSLGQGYGELFFGEGSRLTVL.

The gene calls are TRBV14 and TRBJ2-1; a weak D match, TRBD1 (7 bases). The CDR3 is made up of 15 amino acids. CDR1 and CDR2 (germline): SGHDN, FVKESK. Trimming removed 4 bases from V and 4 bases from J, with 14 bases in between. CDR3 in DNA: TGTGCCAGCAGCCCTTTTCAGGGGGGTTACAATGAGCAGTTCTTC. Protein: CASSPFQGGYNEQFF.

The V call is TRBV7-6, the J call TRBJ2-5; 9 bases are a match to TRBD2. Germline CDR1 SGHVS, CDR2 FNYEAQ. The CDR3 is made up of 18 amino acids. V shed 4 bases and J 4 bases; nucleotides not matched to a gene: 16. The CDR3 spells CASSSRVTGTSTGETQYF. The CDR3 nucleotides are TGTGCCAGCAGCTCGCGTGTAACCGGGACTAGCACGGGAGAGACCCAGTACTTC.